The text below deals with one TCR beta chain. The antigen remains unidentified. The CD4+ fraction was divided into a CD45RA+ naive subset and a CD45RA-negative memory subset. The CDR3 is 15 residues long. CDR1 SQVTM and CDR2 ANQGSEA come from the germline V gene. The V gene end was trimmed by 0 bases and the J gene end by 0 bases; junction bases not matched to a gene: 2. Profiled with immunoSEQ multiplex PCR; TCRdb holds only in-frame clones, not every one. The table shows around 2.5 million clones, with approximately 93% occurring only once. The entry originates in a study of shared clonotypes between healthy human individuals. Overall study: Sampling drew on donors who were a couple of women and three men aged 18 to 49. CD4 naive cells filled three plates per donor, CD4 memory three, CD8 naive two and CD8 memory one. Points from the study as a whole: The low donor count limited represented genetic and exposure-history diversity.

The chain combines TRBV29-1 with TRBJ2-1; 7 nucleotides match TRBD1. This clonotype originated in a man aged 18 to 35 in good health. Some clones in this sample may be carry-over from other donors' samples. The specimen was naive CD4+ T cells from PBMCs. As to subset: CD45RA+ positively selected. The CDR3 DNA reads TGCAGCGTTGAAGAAGGGACAGTCTCCTACAATGAGCAGTTCTTC. It encodes CSVEEGTVSYNEQFF.